This entry lists 10 T cell receptor beta chains sequenced from one sample in a study of CD8 T cells in Susac syndrome. An amount of RNA that ranged from roughly 0.45 to 1 ug was reverse transcribed with random hexamers. TCRdb analysed the immunoSEQ multiplex PCR reads with MiXCR anew, one entry per CDR3 protein. The sample includes about 240,000 distinct CDR3 sequences, 90% to 96% of them seen just once. Sequenced sample: CD4+ T cells from PBMCs. The receptors come from a human donor with Susac syndrome.

This clonotype was recorded only once. This chain joins TRBV6-6 and TRBJ2-5; TRBD2 matches at 8 bases. The CDR3 covers 15 residues. Germline loops: CDR1 MNHNY, CDR2 SVGAGI (reference sequence). After removal of 0 bases from V and 5 bases from J, the junction contained 5 bases not matched to a gene. The CDR3 coding sequence is TGTGCCAGCAGTTACTCGGCCGCGGGGGGTGAGACCCAGTACTTC. Residues: CASSYSAAGGETQYF.

About this clonotype itself: An end of the junction differs from the germline gene, which may be a read error. V is TRBV4-1 and J is TRBJ2-3; no definite D call. Germline CDR1 is MGHRA and CDR2 is YSYEKL. The CDR3 is 14 amino acids. The CDR3 sequence is CTSSQREEGDTQYF. Written as DNA, the CDR3 is TGCACCAGCAGCCAACGCGAGGAAGGGGATACGCAGTATTTT.

The chain combines TRBV28 with TRBJ2-1, with a weak D call TRBD1 (6 bases). The CDR3 sequence is 15 residues long. Germline CDR1 and CDR2: MDHEN and SYDVKM. Trimming shortened V by 6 bases and J by 4 bases, and 16 bases separated the two germline ends. The DNA of the CDR3 is TGTGCCAGCAGACAGGGAAGAGGGGGATACAATGAGCAGTTCTTC. This sequence encodes CASRQGRGGYNEQFF.

The chain employs TRBV20-1 and TRBJ2-1; TRBD1 matches 11 bases. Trimming took 3 bases from V and 10 from J; bases not matched to a gene: 11. Germline CDR1 DFQATT, CDR2 SNEGSKA (reference sequence). This CDR3 spans 15 amino acids. The CDR3 DNA sequence: TGCAGTGCTAGGTCGCCGGGACAGGGGGGAAGGGAGCAGTTCTTC. Protein: CSARSPGQGGREQFF.

The CDR3 region is CASSLAGGRQETQYF. The DNA of the CDR3 is TGCGCCAGCAGCTTGGCAGGGGGACGGCAAGAGACCCAGTACTTC. The rearrangement uses TRBV5-1 and TRBJ2-5; 7 nucleotides agree with TRBD1. CDR1 is SGHRS and CDR2 is YFSETQ in the germline V gene. The CDR3 spans 15 residues. J lost 2 bases, V lost 0 bases, and 4 bases had no gene match.

The rearrangement joins TRBV29-1 to TRBJ2-5, with D possibly called TRBD1 or TRBD2 (5 bases each). Trimming cost V 1 base and J 6 bases, with 12 bases left between them. The germline CDR1 and CDR2 sequences are SQVTM and ANQGSEA. The CDR3 has 13 amino acids. As DNA, the CDR3 is TGCAGCGTTGAAGGAGGGGACGGGAAGACCCAGTACTTC. Protein: CSVEGGDGKTQYF.

The chain carries TRBV3-1 and TRBJ2-1, with unresolved D. Trimming took 1 base from V and 10 from J, leaving 11 bases between them. CDR3 length equals 13 residues. The V gene's germline CDR1 is LGHDT and CDR2 YNNKEL (reference sequence). This CDR3 is CASSQGTRGEQFF. DNA for the CDR3: TGTGCCAGCAGCCAAGGGACCCGTGGAGAGCAGTTCTTC.

V gene TRBV18 combines with J gene TRBJ1-2; D remains ambiguous. V lost 3 bases and J 4 bases, leaving 9 bases between the germline ends. The V gene's germline CDR1 is KGHSH and CDR2 LQKENI. This CDR3 region has 13 residues. The CDR3 DNA reads TGTGCCAGCTCACCCGACACAGCCTATGGCTACACCTTC. This sequence encodes CASSPDTAYGYTF.

This chain links TRBV20-1 with TRBJ1-2; 7 positions agree with TRBD1. The CDR3 length is 13 residues. The V gene's germline CDR1 is DFQATT and CDR2 SNEGSKA (reference sequence). The V segment lost 5 bases and the J segment 8 bases; nucleotides outside the gene matches: 11. DNA for the CDR3: TGCAGTGCTGCCGGACAGGCCCTGGGCGGCTACACCTTC. It codes for CSAAGQALGGYTF.

The V gene is TRBV30, the J gene TRBJ2-1; 9 bases agree with TRBD2. Germline V gene sequence: CDR1 GTSNPN, CDR2 SVGIG (reference sequence). Unmatched junction bases numbered 2, after V lost 4 bases and J lost 4 bases. This CDR3 region has 13 residues. The CDR3, as DNA: TGTGCCTGGACTAGCGGGGTATACAATGAGCAGTTCTTC. Protein: CAWTSGVYNEQFF.